This T cell receptor (beta chain) was sequenced for a study of blood T cell repertoires in COVID-19. The V end lost 1 base, the J end lost 1 base, and 10 bases lay between the germline ends. The germline V gene encodes CDR1 SEHNR and CDR2 FQNEAQ (reference sequence). This CDR3 has 15 amino acids. Everyone who took part was roughly 18 to 89 years old, and they came from about two dozen US areas. Which cohort a participant joined came from the clinical history participants gave. Original methodology: Scientists estimated how many nucleated cells there were by amplifying reference gene primers. Some clones are missing from TCRdb's copy, which holds only in-frame ones; the method was immunoSEQ multiplex PCR. V and J calls and clone size come straight from that table; D and trimming were deduced from the DNA. The table lists around 240,000 clones, about 91% of them singletons.

This clonotype originated in a human donor in a cohort exposed to, infected with or recovered from COVID-19 (not recorded which). The donor label of this sample is uncertain. The sample taken for sequencing was PBMCs or T cells enriched from blood (not recorded which). The chain uses TRBV7-9 and TRBJ1-1, with unresolved D. The CDR3, as DNA: TGTGCCAGCAGCTTAGAGGCGGCCAGGAACACTGAAGCTTTCTTT. Translated, it gives CASSLEAARNTEAFF.